The entry that follows covers one T cell receptor (beta chain) sequence. Its antigen is not known. The entry originates in a study of OX40 agonist ivuxolimab in advanced cancers. Study background: Earlier treatment with anti-PD-1, anti-PD-L1 or anti-CTLA-4 was permitted, and 35% to 45% had received some.

Findings and caveats of the study: Those patients achieving a partial response at 0.1-3.0 mg/kg showed among the lowest clonal expansion.

Sequenced by immunoSEQ multiplex PCR; TCRdb stores in-frame clones only, minus some. The profile covers tens of thousands of clones, with 85% to 95% appearing a single time and 13% to 15% taken by the ten largest. Trimming left V 0 bases short and J 6 bases short, with 8 bases between. The CDR3 loop spans 14 amino acids. Germline V gene data show CDR1 as MGHRA and CDR2 as YSYEKL. The chain carries TRBV4-1 and TRBJ1-4; no firm D call. This TCR derives from an adult with an advanced solid tumor such as melanoma, head and neck, liver or kidney cancer. The material sequenced was CD4+ or CD8+ T cells sorted from blood, taken in a trial of the OX40 agonist ivuxolimab. CDR3 sequence: CASSQEEDDEKLFF. In nucleotides, the CDR3 is TGCGCCAGCAGCCAAGAAGAAGATGATGAAAAACTGTTTTTT.